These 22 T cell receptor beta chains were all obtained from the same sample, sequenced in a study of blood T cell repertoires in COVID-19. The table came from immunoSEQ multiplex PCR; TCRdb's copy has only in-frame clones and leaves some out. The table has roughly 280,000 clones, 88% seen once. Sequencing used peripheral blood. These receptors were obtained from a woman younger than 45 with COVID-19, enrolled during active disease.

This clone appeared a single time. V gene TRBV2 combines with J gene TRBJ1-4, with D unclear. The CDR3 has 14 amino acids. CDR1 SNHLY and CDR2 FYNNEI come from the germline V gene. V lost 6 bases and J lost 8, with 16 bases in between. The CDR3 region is CASSLRKEAEKLFF. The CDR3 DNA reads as TGTGCCAGCAGCCTCCGGAAGGAGGCAGAAAAACTGTTTTTT.

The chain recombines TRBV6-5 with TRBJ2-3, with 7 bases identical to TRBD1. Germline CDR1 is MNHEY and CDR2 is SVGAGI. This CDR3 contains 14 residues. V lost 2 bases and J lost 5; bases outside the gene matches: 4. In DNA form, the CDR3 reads TGTGCCAGCAGTTACGGCGACAGGGAAGATACGCAGTATTTT. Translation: CASSYGDREDTQYF.

DNA for the CDR3: TGTGCCGCTCGGGGGGCTAGCACAGATACGCAGTATTTT. It encodes CAARGASTDTQYF. The rearrangement uses TRBV28 and TRBJ2-3, with D possibly matching TRBD2 (7 bases). Germline lookup yields CDR1 MDHEN and CDR2 SYDVKM. The CDR3 is made up of 13 amino acids. Trimming left V 11 bases short and J 0 bases short, with 12 bases between.

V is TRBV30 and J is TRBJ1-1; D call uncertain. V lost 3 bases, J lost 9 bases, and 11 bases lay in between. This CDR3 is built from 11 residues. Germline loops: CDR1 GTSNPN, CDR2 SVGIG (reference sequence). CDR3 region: CAWSETRKAFF. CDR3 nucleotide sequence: TGTGCCTGGAGCGAGACAAGAAAAGCTTTCTTT.

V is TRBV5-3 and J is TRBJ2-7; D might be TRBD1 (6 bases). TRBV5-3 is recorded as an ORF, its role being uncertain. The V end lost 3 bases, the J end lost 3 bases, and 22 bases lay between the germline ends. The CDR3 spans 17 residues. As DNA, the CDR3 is TGTGCCAGAAGCTATATAGGACAGTTCAGTATACTCTACGAGCAGTACTTC. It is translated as CARSYIGQFSILYEQYF.

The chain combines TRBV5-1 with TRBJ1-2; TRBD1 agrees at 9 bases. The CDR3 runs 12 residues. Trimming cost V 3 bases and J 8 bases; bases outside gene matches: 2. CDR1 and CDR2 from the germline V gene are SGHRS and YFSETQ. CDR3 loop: CASSSDRGGYTF. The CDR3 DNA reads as TGCGCCAGCAGCTCGGACAGGGGAGGCTACACCTTC.

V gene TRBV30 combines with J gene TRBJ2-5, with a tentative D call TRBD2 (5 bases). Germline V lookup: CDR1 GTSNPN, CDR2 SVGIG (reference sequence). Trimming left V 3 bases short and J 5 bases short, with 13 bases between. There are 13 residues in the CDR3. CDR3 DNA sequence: TGTGCCTGGAGCCAAGGGAGCCCGGAGACCCAGTACTTC. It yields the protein CAWSQGSPETQYF.

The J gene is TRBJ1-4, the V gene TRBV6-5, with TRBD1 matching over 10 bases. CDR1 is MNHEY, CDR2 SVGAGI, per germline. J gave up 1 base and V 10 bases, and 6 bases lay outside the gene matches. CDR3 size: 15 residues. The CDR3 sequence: CATRQGAGTNEKLFF. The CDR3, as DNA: TGTGCCACCCGACAGGGGGCTGGAACTAATGAAAAACTGTTTTTT.

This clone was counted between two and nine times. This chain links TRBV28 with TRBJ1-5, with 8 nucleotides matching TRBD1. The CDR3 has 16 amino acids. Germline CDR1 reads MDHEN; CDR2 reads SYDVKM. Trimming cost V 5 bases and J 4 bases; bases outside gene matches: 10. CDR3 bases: TGTGCCAGCAGTCGAATAGGAGGGACAGGAAATCAGCCCCAGCATTTT. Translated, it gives CASSRIGGTGNQPQHF.

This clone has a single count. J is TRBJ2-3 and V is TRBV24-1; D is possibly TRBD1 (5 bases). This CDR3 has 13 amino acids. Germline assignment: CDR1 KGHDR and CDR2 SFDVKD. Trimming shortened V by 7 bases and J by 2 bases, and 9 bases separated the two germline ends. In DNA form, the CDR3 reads TGTGCCACCAGCCAGGGTATCACAGATACGCAGTATTTT. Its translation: CATSQGITDTQYF.

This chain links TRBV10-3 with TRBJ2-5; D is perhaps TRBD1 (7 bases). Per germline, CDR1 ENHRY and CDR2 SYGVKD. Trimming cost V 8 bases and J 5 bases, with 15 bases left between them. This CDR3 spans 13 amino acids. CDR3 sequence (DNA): TGTGCCATCCGAACAGGGGAGGAGGAGACCCAGTACTTC. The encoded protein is CAIRTGEEETQYF.

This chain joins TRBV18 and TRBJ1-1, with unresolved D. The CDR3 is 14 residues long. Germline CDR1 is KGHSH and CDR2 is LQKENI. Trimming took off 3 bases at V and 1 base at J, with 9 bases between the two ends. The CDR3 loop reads CASSPSGANTEAFF. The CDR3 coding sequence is TGTGCCAGCTCACCCTCGGGAGCGAACACTGAAGCTTTCTTT.

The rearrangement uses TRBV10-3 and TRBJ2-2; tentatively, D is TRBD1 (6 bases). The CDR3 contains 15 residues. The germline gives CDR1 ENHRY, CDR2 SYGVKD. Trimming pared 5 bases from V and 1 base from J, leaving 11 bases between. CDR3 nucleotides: TGTGCCATCAGTTCCGGGACAAAGAACACCGGGGAGCTGTTTTTT. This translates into CAISSGTKNTGELFF.

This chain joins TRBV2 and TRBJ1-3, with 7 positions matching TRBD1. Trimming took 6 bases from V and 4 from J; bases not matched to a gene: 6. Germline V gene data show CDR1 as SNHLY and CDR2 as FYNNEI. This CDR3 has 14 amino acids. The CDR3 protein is CASRPGTDGNTIYF. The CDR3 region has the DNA TGTGCCAGCAGACCCGGGACAGACGGAAACACCATATATTTT.

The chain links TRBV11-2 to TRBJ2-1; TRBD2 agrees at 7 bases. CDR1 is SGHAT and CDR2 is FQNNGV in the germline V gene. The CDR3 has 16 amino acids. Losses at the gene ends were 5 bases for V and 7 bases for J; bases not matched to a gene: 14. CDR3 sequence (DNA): TGTGCCAGCAGCCCTCTGGGGACTACGAGACGGAATGAGCAGTTCTTC. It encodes CASSPLGTTRRNEQFF.

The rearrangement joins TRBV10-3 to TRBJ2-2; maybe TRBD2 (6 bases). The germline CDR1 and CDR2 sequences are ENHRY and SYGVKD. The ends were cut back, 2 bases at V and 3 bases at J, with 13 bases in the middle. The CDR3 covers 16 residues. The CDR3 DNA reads TGTGCCATCAGTGAGGGAGGGAGAGGGTACACCGGGGAGCTGTTTTTT. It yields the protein CAISEGGRGYTGELFF.

This chain's CDR3 is CASSEPQGGPTNEKLFF. Written as DNA, the CDR3 is TGCGCCAGCAGTGAGCCACAGGGGGGGCCGACTAATGAAAAACTGTTTTTT. This chain connects TRBV10-2 to TRBJ1-4; 8 bases line up with TRBD1. Germline CDR1 is WSHSY and CDR2 is SAAADI. J gave up 2 bases and V 2 bases, and 7 bases lay outside the gene matches. The CDR3 spans 17 residues.

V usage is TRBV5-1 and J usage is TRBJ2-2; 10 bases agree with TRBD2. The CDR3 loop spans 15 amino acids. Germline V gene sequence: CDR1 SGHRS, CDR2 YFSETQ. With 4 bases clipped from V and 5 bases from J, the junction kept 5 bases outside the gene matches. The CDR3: CASSRFSGGTGELFF. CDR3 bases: TGCGCCAGCAGCAGGTTTAGCGGGGGGACCGGGGAGCTGTTTTTT.

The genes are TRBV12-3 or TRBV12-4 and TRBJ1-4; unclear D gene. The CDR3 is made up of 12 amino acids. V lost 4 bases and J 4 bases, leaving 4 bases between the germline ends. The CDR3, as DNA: TGTGCCAGCAGTTCTAGTAATGAAAAACTGTTTTTT. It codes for CASSSSNEKLFF.

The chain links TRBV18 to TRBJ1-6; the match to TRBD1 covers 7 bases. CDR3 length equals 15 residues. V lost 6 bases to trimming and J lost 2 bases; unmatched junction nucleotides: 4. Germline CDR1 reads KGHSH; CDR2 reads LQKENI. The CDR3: CASSPGTAYNSPLHF. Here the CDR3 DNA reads TGTGCCAGCTCGCCCGGGACAGCCTATAATTCACCCCTCCACTTT.

The DNA for the CDR3 is TGTGCCAGCAGTGAAGAGCTGAGGGGGGAAAAACTGTTTTTT. It encodes CASSEELRGEKLFF. V usage is TRBV6-1 and J usage is TRBJ1-4, with D tentatively TRBD1 (6 bases). V gave up 1 base and J gave up 8 bases, with 11 bases separating them. There are 14 residues in the CDR3. Germline V gene lookup returns CDR1 MNHNS and CDR2 SASEGT.

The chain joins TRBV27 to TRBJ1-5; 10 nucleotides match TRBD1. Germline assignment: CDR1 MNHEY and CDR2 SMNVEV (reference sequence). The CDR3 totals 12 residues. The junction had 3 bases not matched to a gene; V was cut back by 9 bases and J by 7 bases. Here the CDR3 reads CARGQGLQPQHF. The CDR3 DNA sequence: TGTGCCAGGGGACAGGGGCTCCAGCCCCAGCATTTT.